This is a list of T cell receptor beta chains from one sample in a study of regulatory T cells in long-lasting Graves disease. TCRdb reprocessed the multiplex PCR reads with MiXCR, giving one entry per CDR3 protein. Of some 370,000 distinct CDR3 sequences listed, roughly 25% are singletons. Sequencing was performed on peripheral blood mononuclear cells (PBMCs), taken when the disease was refractory, from a patient treated with antithyroid drugs. The receptors come from a woman aged 40-49 years with Graves disease. The CDR3 runs from the conserved cysteine through the conserved F or W. A D gene is named only where the DNA matches it firmly. Rows may omit the clone size; those that give it use once, few, many or a size class.

V gene,clone size,J gene,D gene,CDR3 protein,CDR3 DNA
TRBV12-3/TRBV12-4,few,TRBJ2-3,TRBD2,CASSPGLAGVIYTDTQYF,TGTGCCAGCAGCCCCGGACTAGCGGGAGTCATTTACACAGATACGCAGTATTTT
TRBV2,-,TRBJ2-5,-,CASRRRQETRGETQYF,TGTGCCAGCCGACGCCGACAGGAAACAAGAGGGGAGACCCAGTACTTC
TRBV7-2,few,TRBJ1-1,-,CASSLGGKAGEAFF,TGTGCCAGCAGCTTAGGGGGGAAGGCTGGTGAAGCTTTCTTT
TRBV2,few,TRBJ2-3,-,CATSDPSGARTDTQYF,TGTGCCACCAGTGATCCGTCCGGGGCGCGGACAGATACGCAGTATTTT
TRBV5-5,few,TRBJ2-4,TRBD2,CASSPGGTVKNIQYF,TGTGCCAGCAGCCCGGGAGGGACGGTCAAAAACATTCAGTACTTC
TRBV19,few,TRBJ1-1,-,CASSIERIDGRMNTEAFF,TGTGCCAGTAGTATAGAAAGAATAGACGGTCGGATGAACACTGAAGCTTTCTTT
TRBV28,many,TRBJ2-2,-,CASSLPAENTGELFF,TGTGCCAGCAGTCTTCCAGCGGAGAACACCGGGGAGCTGTTTTTT
TRBV2,-,TRBJ1-2,TRBD1,CASSEDRAIYGYTF,TGTGCCAGCAGCGAGGACAGGGCAATCTATGGCTACACCTTC
TRBV29-1,many,TRBJ2-7,TRBD1,CSVGTGEGGEQYF,TGCAGCGTTGGGACAGGAGAAGGTGGCGAGCAGTACTTC
TRBV28,many,TRBJ2-2,TRBD1,CASSTRDSIDTGELFF,TGTGCCAGCAGTACAAGGGACAGCATAGACACCGGGGAGCTGTTTTTT
TRBV28,many,TRBJ1-5,-,CASSFEDLQPQHF,TGTGCCAGCAGTTTCGAGGACTTACAGCCCCAGCATTTT
TRBV6-5,few,TRBJ2-7,TRBD1,CASSYSGQGAELYEQYF,TGTGCCAGCAGTTACTCGGGACAGGGCGCAGAGCTTTACGAGCAGTACTTC
TRBV5-1,few,TRBJ1-1,-,CASSFIIDSPNTEAFF,TGCGCCAGCAGTTTTATTATCGACAGTCCGAACACTGAAGCTTTCTTT
TRBV11-2,few,TRBJ2-1,-,CASSPWGSGEQFF,TGTGCCAGCAGCCCCTGGGGTAGCGGTGAGCAGTTCTTC
TRBV2,many,TRBJ1-1,-,CASRPYSSMNTEAFF,TGTGCCAGCAGGCCTTATTCATCCATGAACACTGAAGCTTTCTTT
TRBV2,-,TRBJ2-5,-,CASSSFRLRFGAGTGGGETQYF,-
TRBV5-1,-,TRBJ1-5,-,CASSWGGSKGQPQHF,TGCGCCAGCAGCTGGGGGGGATCCAAGGGACAGCCCCAGCATTTT
TRBV7-8,-,TRBJ2-2,TRBD1,CASSLVGTGAMNTGELFF,TGTGCCAGCAGCTTAGTAGGGACAGGGGCTATGAACACCGGGGAGCTGTTTTTT
TRBV12-3/TRBV12-4,many,TRBJ2-4,-,CASTSRTWGRAVKNIQYF,TGTGCCAGCACCTCCCGAACCTGGGGGCGAGCAGTCAAAAACATTCAGTACTTC
TRBV12-3/TRBV12-4,many,TRBJ2-7,TRBD2,CASSGTGGGSHEQYF,TGTGCCAGCAGTGGGACGGGTGGCGGGAGCCACGAGCAGTACTTC
TRBV11-2,-,TRBJ2-5,-,CASSLGGGDETQYF,TGTGCCAGCAGCTTAGGGGGCGGGGATGAGACCCAGTACTTC
TRBV15,many,TRBJ2-5,-,CATSRRAGEAQYF,TGTGCCACCAGCAGGAGAGCCGGTGAGGCCCAGTACTTC
TRBV11-2,many,TRBJ2-7,-,CASSAGFRGYEQYF,TGTGCCAGCAGCGCAGGGTTTCGGGGGTACGAGCAGTACTTC
TRBV20-1,many,TRBJ1-5,-,CSASISSLNQPQHF,TGCAGTGCTAGTATCAGCAGCCTAAATCAGCCCCAGCATTTT
TRBV6-1,many,TRBJ1-2,TRBD1,CASSRTPGQGLRAF,TGTGCCAGCAGCAGGACTCCGGGACAGGGATTGCGGGCCTTC
TRBV30,-,TRBJ2-7,TRBD1,CACGTGRFYEQYF,TGTGCCTGCGGGACAGGTCGGTTCTACGAGCAGTACTTC
TRBV7-2,few,TRBJ1-5,TRBD1,CASSLEQGGNQPQHF,TGTGCCAGCAGCTTAGAGCAGGGGGGCAATCAGCCCCAGCATTTT
TRBV6-1,many,TRBJ1-2,-,CASSLGPIYGYTF,TGTGCCAGCAGTCTCGGACCTATCTATGGCTACACCTTC
TRBV6-1,few,TRBJ2-7,TRBD1,CAAKPGQSREQYF,TGTGCCGCGAAACCGGGACAGTCTCGCGAGCAGTACTTC
TRBV7-3,few,TRBJ2-2,-,CASSGFPGELFF,TGTGCCAGCAGCGGGTTCCCCGGGGAGCTGTTTTTT
TRBV30,-,TRBJ2-5,-,CAWSRAQVQETQYF,TGTGCCTGGAGTAGGGCCCAAGTCCAAGAGACCCAGTACTTC
TRBV12-3/TRBV12-4,few,TRBJ1-2,-,CASSPEQGVHTF,TGTGCCAGCAGCCCAGAACAGGGTGTCCACACCTTC
TRBV28,many,TRBJ1-2,-,CASSSESYGYTF,TGTGCCAGCAGTTCTGAGTCCTATGGCTACACCTTC
TRBV11-2,many,TRBJ2-2,TRBD2,CASRQAGLGGELFF,TGTGCCAGCCGCCAAGCGGGACTGGGCGGGGAGCTGTTTTTT
TRBV14,-,TRBJ2-7,-,CASSQDPEALYEQYF,TGTGCCAGCAGCCAAGACCCGGAAGCCCTCTACGAGCAGTACTTC
TRBV15,few,TRBJ1-1,TRBD1,CATSSPGTGGTEAFF,TGTGCCACCAGCAGTCCCGGGACAGGGGGCACTGAAGCTTTCTTT
TRBV2,many,TRBJ1-2,-,CASSAQANANYGYTF,TGTGCCAGCAGTGCACAGGCAAATGCTAACTATGGCTACACCTTC
TRBV28,few,TRBJ1-5,TRBD1,CASSSKVKGQFNQPQHF,TGTGCCAGCAGTTCTAAGGTGAAGGGACAGTTCAATCAGCCCCAGCATTTT
TRBV9,few,TRBJ2-7,-,CASRKEDCEQYF,TGTGCCAGCAGGAAAGAGGACTGCGAGCAGTACTTC
TRBV9,-,TRBJ2-7,-,CASSALVWGEQYF,TGTGCCAGCAGCGCCCTAGTTTGGGGCGAGCAGTACTTC
TRBV20-1,few,TRBJ2-7,TRBD1,CSASSGQEYF,TGCAGTGCTAGTTCGGGACAGGAGTACTTC
TRBV7-9,few,TRBJ2-2,TRBD2,CASSGTSGRAYTGELFF,TGTGCCAGCAGCGGGACTAGCGGGAGGGCCTACACCGGGGAGCTGTTTTTT
TRBV5-6,-,TRBJ2-1,-,CASSFGRTLGNEQFF,TGTGCCAGCAGCTTCGGGCGAACCTTGGGAAATGAGCAGTTCTTC
TRBV12-3/TRBV12-4,many,TRBJ2-7,TRBD2,CASRVAGGNEQYF,TGTGCCAGCAGGGTAGCGGGAGGAAACGAGCAGTACTTC
TRBV19,-,TRBJ2-7,TRBD2,CASNTGTSGPYEQYF,TGTGCCAGTAATACCGGGACTAGCGGTCCCTACGAGCAGTACTTC
TRBV19,once,TRBJ2-1,TRBD2,CASRRLAGSVEQFF,TGTGCCAGTAGGCGGCTAGCGGGATCGGTTGAGCAGTTCTTC